These 10 T cell receptor beta chains originate from one sample sequenced in a study of T cell changes during pregnancy in multiple sclerosis. The repertoire was sequenced with immunoSEQ multiplex PCR; TCRdb's copy has only in-frame clones and lacks some. Of around 70,000 clones in the sample, roughly 90% were seen once. This specimen consisted of peripheral blood, obtained after pregnancy. These receptors all stem from a female donor in good health, enrolled as a control in a pregnancy study.

CDR3 DNA: TGTGCCAGCAGTGAATATAAGGCAGGGAACTATGGCTACACCTTC. Amino acid sequence: CASSEYKAGNYGYTF. V gene TRBV25-1 combines with J gene TRBJ1-2; D might be TRBD1 (5 bases). CDR3 size: 15 residues. V was shortened by 0 bases and J by 2 bases, with 10 bases between the two germline ends. Germline V gene sequence: CDR1 MGHDK, CDR2 SYGVNS.

V usage is TRBV6-6 and J usage is TRBJ2-2, with TRBD1 matching over 7 bases. There are 13 residues in the CDR3. With 6 bases clipped from V and 4 bases from J, the junction kept 2 bases outside the gene matches. The V gene's germline CDR1 is MNHNY and CDR2 SVGAGI (reference sequence). The CDR3 protein is CASRGQLTGELFF. CDR3 sequence (DNA): TGTGCCAGCAGGGGACAGCTCACCGGGGAGCTGTTTTTT.

The chain carries TRBV11-2 and TRBJ1-2, with TRBD1 matching over 11 bases. The ends lost 1 base at V and 6 bases at J; junction bases unmatched: 7. The CDR3 consists of 16 residues. Looked up from germline, CDR1 is SGHAT and CDR2 is FQNNGV. The CDR3 here is CASSLVAGQGADGYTF. CDR3 in DNA: TGTGCCAGCAGCTTAGTTGCAGGACAGGGGGCAGATGGCTACACCTTC.

The chain joins TRBV9 to TRBJ2-3; D is unclear. Germline CDR1 SGDLS, CDR2 YYNGEE. With 1 base removed from V and 2 bases from J, the gap between germline ends came to 11 bases. This CDR3 has 15 residues. CDR3 in DNA: TGTGCCAGCAGCGTAATTGGAGACCACACAGATACGCAGTATTTT. This gives the protein CASSVIGDHTDTQYF.

V gene TRBV30 combines with J gene TRBJ2-7, with 7 positions matching TRBD2. V was clipped by 0 bases and J by 6 bases; unmatched bases: 5. The CDR3 sequence is 13 residues long. Germline loops: CDR1 GTSNPN, CDR2 SVGIG (reference sequence). CDR3 residues: CAWSVGREFEQYF. The CDR3 DNA is TGTGCCTGGAGTGTGGGGCGGGAGTTCGAGCAGTACTTC.

This chain links TRBV5-1 with TRBJ2-5, with 14 bases that match TRBD2. The V gene's germline CDR1 is SGHRS and CDR2 YFSETQ. The V and J ends lost 4 bases and 2 bases, in that order; junction bases with no gene match: 4. CDR3 size: 16 residues. This chain's CDR3 is CASSPGLAGGQETQYF. For the CDR3, the DNA is TGCGCCAGCAGCCCCGGACTAGCGGGAGGACAAGAGACCCAGTACTTC.

V and J are TRBV11-2 and TRBJ2-5, with 7 bases lining up with TRBD1. The length of the CDR3 is 15 residues. J gave up 4 bases and V 5 bases, and 10 bases lay outside the gene matches. CDR1 and CDR2 from the germline V gene are SGHAT and FQNNGV. CDR3 in amino acids: CASSPPGAGGETQYF. In DNA, the CDR3 is TGTGCCAGCAGCCCTCCCGGGGCAGGGGGAGAGACCCAGTACTTC.

This rearrangement joins TRBV19 to TRBJ1-1; perhaps TRBD1 as D (5 bases). The length of the CDR3 is 14 residues. V lost 4 bases and J lost 4, with 13 bases in between. Looked up from germline, CDR1 is LNHDA and CDR2 is SQIVND (reference sequence). The CDR3 DNA reads as TGTGCCAGTAGTAGACAGATGGGAGGCACTGAAGCTTTCTTT. Protein sequence: CASSRQMGGTEAFF.

This chain links TRBV7-9 with TRBJ2-7, with D perhaps matching TRBD2 (6 bases). Germline CDR1 is SEHNR and CDR2 is FQNEAQ (reference sequence). The CDR3 runs 13 residues. Trimming pared 6 bases from V and 4 bases from J, leaving 13 bases between. The CDR3 coding sequence is TGTGCCAGCAGTCGGGACTTCGGGTACGAGCAGTACTTC. This sequence encodes CASSRDFGYEQYF.

The chain has TRBV4-2 and TRBJ2-5; 8 nucleotides align to TRBD2. Germline lookup yields CDR1 LGHNA and CDR2 YNFKEQ. This CDR3 contains 16 residues. Trimming removed 1 base from V and 5 bases from J; junction bases left unmatched: 9. CDR3 residues: CASSQVGGAGVETQYF. The CDR3 coding sequence is TGTGCCAGCAGCCAAGTAGGAGGAGCGGGGGTGGAGACCCAGTACTTC.